This is a list of T cell receptor beta chains from one sample in a study of tumor-infiltrating lymphocytes in oesophageal squamous cell carcinoma. TCRdb redid the calling of the PCR reads with MiXCR, one entry per CDR3 protein. This repertoire shows about 14,000 distinct CDR3 sequences, under 60% found once; its top ten account for 12% to 15%. Input material: blood. These receptors all come from a male donor with esophageal squamous cell carcinoma. The CDR3 runs from the conserved cysteine through the conserved F or W. The order of the fields is J gene, V gene, CDR3 length, clone size, D gene, CDR3 DNA, CDR3 protein. The D gene is left open where the match is weak. Size tells how often a clone was seen (once, few, many) or the class of an expanded clone, and some rows leave it out.

TRBJ1-2	TRBV19	9	many	-	TGTGCCAGTGGACGTGGCTACACCTTC	CASGRGYTF
TRBJ2-3	TRBV7-3	16	-	-	TGTGCCAGCAGCGTAGGGTGGACAGTCAGCACAGATACGCAGTATTTT	CASSVGWTVSTDTQYF
TRBJ2-1	TRBV19	17	many	TRBD2	TGTGCCAGTAGTGTTCCGGGACTAGCGGGGAGCCGCAATGAGCAGTTCTTC	CASSVPGLAGSRNEQFF
TRBJ1-1	TRBV6-1	16	medium-sized	-	TGTGCCAGCAGTTTAGCTGGATGGACGGGGAACACTGAAGCTTTCTTT	CASSLAGWTGNTEAFF
TRBJ1-1	TRBV10-3	15	many	-	TGTGCCATCAGCCCCGGGGTTCGAGCGGACACTGAAGCTTTCTTT	CAISPGVRADTEAFF
TRBJ2-4	TRBV7-4	15	-	-	TGTGCCAGCAGCTTAGGGCAGGGGATGCGTTCACCCCTCCACTTC	CASSLGQGMRSPLHF
TRBJ2-1	TRBV12-3/TRBV12-4	14	-	TRBD1	TGTGCCAGCAGACCGACAGGGGCCTACAATGAGCAGTTCTTC	CASRPTGAYNEQFF
TRBJ2-7	TRBV3-1	15	-	-	TGTGCCAGCAGCGGCGCGGGGCACTACACCTACGAGCAGTACTTC	CASSGAGHYTYEQYF
TRBJ2-1	TRBV11-1	14	-	-	TGTGCCAGCAGCTTAGCGGGGGTCCAAGAGACCCAGTTCTTC	CASSLAGVQETQFF
TRBJ2-3	TRBV27	13	-	-	TGTGCCAGCCGATATTGGAACACAGATACGCAGTATTTT	CASRYWNTDTQYF
TRBJ2-3	TRBV7-2	13	-	-	TGTGCCAGCAGCACAATGTCTTGGGATACGCAGTATTTT	CASSTMSWDTQYF
TRBJ2-2	TRBV7-7	16	few	TRBD1	TGTGCTAGCAGCTTTTCGACAGGGGCTTACACCGGGGAGCTGTTTTTT	CASSFSTGAYTGELFF
TRBJ2-3	TRBV4-1	16	-	TRBD1	TGCGCCAGCAGCCTCCGGGACAGGGGGCGCACAGATACGCAGTATTTT	CASSLRDRGRTDTQYF
TRBJ2-1	TRBV7-6	13	-	-	TGTGCTAGCAGCCCCGGGCAGTACAATGAGCAGTTCTTC	CASSPGQYNEQFF
TRBJ1-1	TRBV10-3	13	once	-	TGTGCCATCGGCGAAGGGATTCGGACTGAAGCTTTCTTT	CAIGEGIRTEAFF
TRBJ2-6	TRBV7-2	17	-	-	TGTGCCAGCAGTATCAGACAGTGGCCAGCAGGGGCCAACGTCCTGACTTTC	CASSIRQWPAGANVLTF
TRBJ2-1	TRBV10-2	17	many	TRBD2	TGCGCCAGCAGTGAGTCGCTTACTAGCGGGTACTACAATGAGCAGTTCTTC	CASSESLTSGYYNEQFF
TRBJ1-6	TRBV27	16	many	TRBD1	TGTGCCAGCAGCGAGACCGGGACAGCGTATAATTCACCCCTCCACTTT	CASSETGTAYNSPLHF
TRBJ2-2	TRBV23-1	16	many	-	TGCGCCAGCAGTCAATCGAACAGAGCGAACACCGGGGAGCTGTTTTTT	CASSQSNRANTGELFF
TRBJ1-1	TRBV5-4	15	many	-	TGCGCCAGCAGCCCATCCTTGAATATGAACACTGAAGCTTTCTTT	CASSPSLNMNTEAFF
TRBJ1-5	TRBV7-6	17	medium-sized	-	TGTGCCAGCAGCCCAGGGGCAGGCTTCCTTCGCAATCAGCCCCAGCATTTT	CASSPGAGFLRNQPQHF
TRBJ1-4	TRBV7-8	16	-	TRBD1	TGTGCCAGCAGCTTAAAAGGGGGCGCTCAAAAGGACAAACTGTTTTTT	CASSLKGGAQKDKLFF
TRBJ2-5	TRBV7-9	15	few	-	TGTGCCAGCAGCTTAGAGGACACACCCACGGAGACCCAGTACTTC	CASSLEDTPTETQYF
TRBJ2-3	TRBV6-5	12	-	TRBD2	TGTGCCACGGGGGGGCCAACAGATACGCAGTATTTT	CATGGPTDTQYF
TRBJ2-7	TRBV12-3/TRBV12-4	16	few	TRBD2	TGTGCCAGCAGTTCCCACGGGACTAGCGGGAGCTACGAGCAGTACTTC	CASSSHGTSGSYEQYF
TRBJ2-3	TRBV6-1	13	few	-	TGTGCCAGCAGCCATACGCACACAGATACGCAGTATTTT	CASSHTHTDTQYF
TRBJ2-3	TRBV7-2	16	-	TRBD2	TGTGCCAGCAGCCCGACTAGCGGGGCAAACACAGATACGCAGTATTTT	CASSPTSGANTDTQYF
TRBJ2-7	TRBV5-1	16	-	TRBD2	TGCGCCAGCAGCTTCTTGAGCGGGGGGAAATACTACGAGCAGTACTTC	CASSFLSGGKYYEQYF